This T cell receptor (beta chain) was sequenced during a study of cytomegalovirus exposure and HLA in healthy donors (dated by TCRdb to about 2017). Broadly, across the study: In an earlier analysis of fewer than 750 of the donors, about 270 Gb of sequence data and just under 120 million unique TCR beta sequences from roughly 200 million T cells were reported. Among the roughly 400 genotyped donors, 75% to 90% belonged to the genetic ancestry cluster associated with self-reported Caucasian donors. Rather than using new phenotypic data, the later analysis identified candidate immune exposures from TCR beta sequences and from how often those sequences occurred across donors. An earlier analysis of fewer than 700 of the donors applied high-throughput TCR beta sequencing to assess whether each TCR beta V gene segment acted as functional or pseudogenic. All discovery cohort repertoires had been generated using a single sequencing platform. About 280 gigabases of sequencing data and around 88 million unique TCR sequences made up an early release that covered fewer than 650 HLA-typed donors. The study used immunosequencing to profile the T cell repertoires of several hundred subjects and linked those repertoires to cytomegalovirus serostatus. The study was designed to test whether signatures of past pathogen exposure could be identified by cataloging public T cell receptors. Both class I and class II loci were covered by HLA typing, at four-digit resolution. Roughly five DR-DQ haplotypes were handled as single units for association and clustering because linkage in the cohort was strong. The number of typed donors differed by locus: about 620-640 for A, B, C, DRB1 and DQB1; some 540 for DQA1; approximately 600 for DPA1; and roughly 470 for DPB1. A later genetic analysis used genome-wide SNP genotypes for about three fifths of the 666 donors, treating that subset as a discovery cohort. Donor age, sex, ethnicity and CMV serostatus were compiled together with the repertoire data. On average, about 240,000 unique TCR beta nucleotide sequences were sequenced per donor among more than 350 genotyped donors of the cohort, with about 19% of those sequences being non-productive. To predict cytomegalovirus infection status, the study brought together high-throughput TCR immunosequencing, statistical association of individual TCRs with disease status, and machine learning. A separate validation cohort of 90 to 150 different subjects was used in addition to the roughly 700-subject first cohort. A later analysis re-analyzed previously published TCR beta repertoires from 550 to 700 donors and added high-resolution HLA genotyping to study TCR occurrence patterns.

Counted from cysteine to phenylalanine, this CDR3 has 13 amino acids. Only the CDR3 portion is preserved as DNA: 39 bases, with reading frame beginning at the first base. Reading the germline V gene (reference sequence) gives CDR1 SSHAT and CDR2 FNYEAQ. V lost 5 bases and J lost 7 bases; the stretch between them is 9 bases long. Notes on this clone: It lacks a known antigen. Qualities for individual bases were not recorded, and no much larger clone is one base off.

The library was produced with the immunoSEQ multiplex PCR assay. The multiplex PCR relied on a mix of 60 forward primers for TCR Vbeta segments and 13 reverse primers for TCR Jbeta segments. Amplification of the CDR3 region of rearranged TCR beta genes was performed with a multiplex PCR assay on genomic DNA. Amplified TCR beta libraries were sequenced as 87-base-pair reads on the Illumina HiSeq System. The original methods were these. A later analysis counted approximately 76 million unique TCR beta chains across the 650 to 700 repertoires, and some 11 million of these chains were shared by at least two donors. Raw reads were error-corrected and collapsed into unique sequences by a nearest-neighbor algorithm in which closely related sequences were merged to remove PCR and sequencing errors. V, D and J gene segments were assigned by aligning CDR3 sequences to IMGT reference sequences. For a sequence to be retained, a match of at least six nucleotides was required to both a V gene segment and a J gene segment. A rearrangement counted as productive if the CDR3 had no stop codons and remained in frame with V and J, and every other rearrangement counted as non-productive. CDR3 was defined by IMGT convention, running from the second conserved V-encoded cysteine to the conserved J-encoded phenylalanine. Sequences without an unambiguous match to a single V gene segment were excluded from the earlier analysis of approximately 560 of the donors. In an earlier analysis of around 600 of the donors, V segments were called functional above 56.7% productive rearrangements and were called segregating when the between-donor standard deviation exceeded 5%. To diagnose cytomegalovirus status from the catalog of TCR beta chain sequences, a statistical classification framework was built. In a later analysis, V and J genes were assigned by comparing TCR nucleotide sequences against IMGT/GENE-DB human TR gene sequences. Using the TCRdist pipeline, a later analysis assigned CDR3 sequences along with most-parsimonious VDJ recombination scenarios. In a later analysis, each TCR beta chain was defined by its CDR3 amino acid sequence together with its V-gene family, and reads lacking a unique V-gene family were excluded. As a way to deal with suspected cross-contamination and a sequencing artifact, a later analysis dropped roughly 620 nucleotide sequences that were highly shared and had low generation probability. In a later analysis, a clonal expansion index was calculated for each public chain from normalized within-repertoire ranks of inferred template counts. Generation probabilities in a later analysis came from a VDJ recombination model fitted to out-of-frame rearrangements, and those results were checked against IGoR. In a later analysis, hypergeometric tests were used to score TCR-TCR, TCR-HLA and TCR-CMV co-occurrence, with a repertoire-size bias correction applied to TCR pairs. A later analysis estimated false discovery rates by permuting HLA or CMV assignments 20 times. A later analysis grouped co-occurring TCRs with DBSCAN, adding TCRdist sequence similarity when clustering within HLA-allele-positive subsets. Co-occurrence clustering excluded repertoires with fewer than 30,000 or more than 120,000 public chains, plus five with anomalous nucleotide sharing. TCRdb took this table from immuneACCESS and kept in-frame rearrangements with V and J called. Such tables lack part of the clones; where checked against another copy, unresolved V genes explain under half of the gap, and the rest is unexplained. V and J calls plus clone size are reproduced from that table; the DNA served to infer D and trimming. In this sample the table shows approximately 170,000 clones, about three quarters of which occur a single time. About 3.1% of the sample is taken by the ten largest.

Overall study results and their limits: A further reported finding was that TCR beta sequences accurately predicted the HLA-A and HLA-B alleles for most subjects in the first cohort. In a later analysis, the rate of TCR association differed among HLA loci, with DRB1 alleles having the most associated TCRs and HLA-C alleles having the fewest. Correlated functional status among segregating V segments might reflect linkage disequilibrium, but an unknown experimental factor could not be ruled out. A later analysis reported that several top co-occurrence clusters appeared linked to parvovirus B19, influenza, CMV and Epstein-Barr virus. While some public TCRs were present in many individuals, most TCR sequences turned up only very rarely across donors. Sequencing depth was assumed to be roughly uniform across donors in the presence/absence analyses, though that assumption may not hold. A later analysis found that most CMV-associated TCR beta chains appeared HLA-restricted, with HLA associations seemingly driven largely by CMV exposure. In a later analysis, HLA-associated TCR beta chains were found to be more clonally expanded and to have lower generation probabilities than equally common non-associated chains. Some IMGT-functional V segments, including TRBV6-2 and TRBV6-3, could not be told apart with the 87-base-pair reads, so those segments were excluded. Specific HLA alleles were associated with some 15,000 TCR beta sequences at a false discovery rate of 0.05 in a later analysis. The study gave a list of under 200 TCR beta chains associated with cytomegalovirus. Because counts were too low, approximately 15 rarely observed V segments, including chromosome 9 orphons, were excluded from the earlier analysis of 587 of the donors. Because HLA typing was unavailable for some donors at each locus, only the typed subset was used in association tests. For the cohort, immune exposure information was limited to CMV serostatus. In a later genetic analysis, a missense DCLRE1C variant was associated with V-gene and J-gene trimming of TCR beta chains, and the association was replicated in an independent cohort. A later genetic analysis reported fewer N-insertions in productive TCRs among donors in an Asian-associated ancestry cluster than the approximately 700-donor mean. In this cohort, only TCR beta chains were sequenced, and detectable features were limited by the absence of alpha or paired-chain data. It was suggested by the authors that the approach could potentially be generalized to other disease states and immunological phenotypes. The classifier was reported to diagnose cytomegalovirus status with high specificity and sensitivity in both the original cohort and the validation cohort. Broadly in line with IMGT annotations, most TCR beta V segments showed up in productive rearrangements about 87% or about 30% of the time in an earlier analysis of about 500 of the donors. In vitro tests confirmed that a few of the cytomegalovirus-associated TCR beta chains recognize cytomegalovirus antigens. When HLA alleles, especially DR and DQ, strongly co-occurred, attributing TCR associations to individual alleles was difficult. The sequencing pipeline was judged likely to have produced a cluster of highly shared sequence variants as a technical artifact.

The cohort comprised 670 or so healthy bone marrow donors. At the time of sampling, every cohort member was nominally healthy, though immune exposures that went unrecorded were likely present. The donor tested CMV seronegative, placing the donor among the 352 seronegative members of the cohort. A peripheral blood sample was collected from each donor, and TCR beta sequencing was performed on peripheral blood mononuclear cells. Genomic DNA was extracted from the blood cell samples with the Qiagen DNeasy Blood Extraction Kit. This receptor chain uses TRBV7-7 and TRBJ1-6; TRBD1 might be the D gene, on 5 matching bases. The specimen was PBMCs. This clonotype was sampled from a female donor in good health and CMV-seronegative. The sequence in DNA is TGTGCCAGCAGCACACAGGAGAATTCACCCCTCCACTTT. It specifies CASSTQENSPLHF.